Below are 18 T cell receptor beta chains sequenced from a single sample in a study of shared clonotypes between healthy human individuals. The data were produced by immunoSEQ multiplex PCR, yet TCRdb's version contains in-frame clones alone and is incomplete. The profile shows about 330,000 clones, 74% of them singletons. Material for sequencing was memory CD4+ T cells sorted from blood. Subset noted: CD45RA-negative fraction. These receptors all come from a man aged 30-40 years in good health.

This clone has just a few counts. This chain connects TRBV7-2 to TRBJ2-1, with a possible D match to TRBD1 (5 bases). Trimming pared 5 bases from V and 10 bases from J, leaving 18 bases between. CDR1 and CDR2 from the germline V gene are SGHTA and FQGNSA. The CDR3 runs 14 residues. CDR3 in DNA: TGTGCCAGCAGCCCGACTGTAAGACAGCCGGAGCAGTTCTTC. It translates to CASSPTVRQPEQFF.

The V gene is TRBV7-8, the J gene TRBJ2-1; D is perhaps TRBD1 (5 bases). Germline lookup yields CDR1 SGHVS and CDR2 FQNEAQ. The CDR3 is made up of 14 amino acids. Trimming stripped 1 base from V and 6 bases from J, with 10 bases between. The CDR3 reads CASSLGGWVNEQFF. CDR3 sequence (DNA): TGTGCCAGCAGCTTAGGGGGCTGGGTCAATGAGCAGTTCTTC.

The chain is built from TRBV10-3 and TRBJ2-7; TRBD1 might be the D (6 bases). This CDR3 is built from 13 residues. Trimming shortened V by 4 bases and J by 2 bases, and 9 bases separated the two germline ends. Looked up from germline, CDR1 is ENHRY and CDR2 is SYGVKD. The CDR3 region is CAISGQETYEQYF. CDR3 in DNA: TGTGCCATCAGTGGACAGGAGACCTACGAGCAGTACTTC.

The count of this clone is one. V usage is TRBV18 and J usage is TRBJ1-2; TRBD1 might be the D (6 bases). The CDR3 totals 13 residues. CDR1 is KGHSH, CDR2 LQKENI, per germline. V shed 6 bases and J shed 4 bases, with 12 bases lying between them. CDR3 sequence (DNA): TGTGCCAGCTCTATGTCCAGGGGCTATGGCTACACCTTC. The encoded protein is CASSMSRGYGYTF.

V usage is TRBV9 and J usage is TRBJ2-1; 12 nucleotides line up with TRBD2. Trimming removed 1 base from V and 8 bases from J; junction bases left unmatched: 7. Germline lookup yields CDR1 SGDLS and CDR2 YYNGEE. The CDR3 totals 16 residues. In nucleotides, the CDR3 is TGTGCCAGCAGCGTAACTAGCGGGAGGTATTTAGATGAGCAGTTCTTC. This gives the protein CASSVTSGRYLDEQFF.

This chain uses TRBV11-2 with TRBJ2-2; D unclear. Trimming took off 4 bases at V and 4 bases at J, with 4 bases between the two ends. The CDR3 loop spans 12 amino acids. Per the germline V gene, CDR1 is SGHAT and CDR2 is FQNNGV. CDR3 residues: CASSSVTGELFF. In nucleotides, the CDR3 is TGTGCCAGCAGCTCCGTCACCGGGGAGCTGTTTTTT. Complete variable domain (other parts from reference TRBV11-2 and TRBJ2-2): EAGVAQSPRYKIIEKRQSVAFWCNPISGHATLYWYQQILGQGPKLLIQFQNNGVVDDSQLPKDRFSAERLKGVDSTLKIQPAKLEDSAVYLCASSSVTGELFFGEGSRLTVL.

The rearrangement joins TRBV11-2 to TRBJ2-2; possibly TRBD2 for D (6 bases). The V end was cut by 5 bases, the J end by 0 bases, with 13 bases between. Germline V gene sequence: CDR1 SGHAT, CDR2 FQNNGV. CDR3 size: 16 residues. CDR3 loop: CASSLGTFANTGELFF. For the CDR3, the DNA is TGTGCCAGCAGCCTGGGGACTTTCGCGAACACCGGGGAGCTGTTTTTT.

The V call is TRBV19, the J call TRBJ1-2; perhaps TRBD1 as D (5 bases). Germline V gene data show CDR1 as LNHDA and CDR2 as SQIVND (reference sequence). With 7 bases removed from V and 5 bases from J, the gap between germline ends came to 20 bases. The CDR3 runs 15 residues. The CDR3 loop reads CASKISGQGTYGYTF. The CDR3, as DNA: TGTGCCAGTAAAATATCGGGTCAGGGAACTTATGGCTACACCTTC.

The chain employs TRBV18 and TRBJ2-1; tentative D call: TRBD2 (6 bases). The CDR3 sequence is 17 residues long. CDR1 KGHSH and CDR2 LQKENI come from the germline V gene. V lost 1 base and J lost 4, with 17 bases in between. The CDR3 spells CASSPLSGQGGYNEQFF. CDR3 nucleotides: TGTGCCAGCTCACCACTCAGCGGGCAGGGAGGTTACAATGAGCAGTTCTTC.

The gene calls are TRBV19 and TRBJ2-7, with D tentatively TRBD1 (6 bases). Germline assignment: CDR1 LNHDA and CDR2 SQIVND (reference sequence). The CDR3 loop spans 14 amino acids. The germline V and J ends were trimmed by 1 base and 3 bases, with 10 bases remaining between them. CDR3 bases: TGTGCCAGTAGTATAGGAGGACAGTACTACGAGCAGTACTTC. Amino acids: CASSIGGQYYEQYF.

The chain recombines TRBV7-2 with TRBJ2-7; 9 nucleotides match TRBD2. The germline V gene encodes CDR1 SGHTA and CDR2 FQGNSA. V lost 5 bases, J lost 2 bases, and 4 bases stayed unmatched. The CDR3 has 14 residues. This CDR3 is CASSRLAAPYEQYF. In nucleotides, the CDR3 is TGTGCCAGCAGCCGACTAGCGGCCCCCTACGAGCAGTACTTC.

The chain links TRBV7-9 to TRBJ2-1; no firm D call. V was cut by 5 bases and J by 9 bases, with 11 bases left in between. CDR1 is SEHNR and CDR2 is FQNEAQ in the germline V gene (reference sequence). CDR3 size: 12 residues. Written as DNA, the CDR3 is TGTGCCAGCAGCCGGACGGACCTTGAGCAGTTCTTC. Amino acid sequence: CASSRTDLEQFF.

The rearrangement uses TRBV5-1 and TRBJ2-3; a weak D match, TRBD1 (5 bases). Germline V lookup: CDR1 SGHRS, CDR2 YFSETQ. Deletions cut 0 bases from V and 3 bases from J, with 14 bases between. The CDR3 runs 16 residues. The chain's CDR3 is CASSLVMTVETDTQYF. Here the CDR3 DNA reads TGCGCCAGCAGCTTGGTTATGACAGTTGAAACAGATACGCAGTATTTT.

This clone has only a few counts. This chain uses TRBV27 with TRBJ2-7, with 8 bases matching TRBD2. Trimming took 6 bases from V and 2 from J; bases not matched to a gene: 12. The CDR3 loop spans 16 amino acids. Germline V gene lookup returns CDR1 MNHEY and CDR2 SMNVEV (reference sequence). CDR3 protein: CASSLTGSGTPYEQYF. In DNA form, the CDR3 reads TGTGCCAGCAGCTTGACAGGTAGCGGGACGCCCTACGAGCAGTACTTC.

This clone was detected a few times. The chain joins TRBV5-1 to TRBJ2-1, with TRBD2 identical over 8 bases. The CDR3 is 15 amino acids. J lost 7 bases, V lost 3 bases, and 9 bases had no gene match. Germline V CDR1 and CDR2: SGHRS, YFSETQ. CDR3 sequence (DNA): TGCGCCAGCAGCTCCTATCTAGCGGGTCAAAATGAGCAGTTCTTC. It specifies CASSSYLAGQNEQFF.

V gene TRBV9 combines with J gene TRBJ2-7; 9 nucleotides align to TRBD2. There are 15 residues in the CDR3. The V gene end was trimmed by 3 bases and the J gene end by 0 bases; junction bases not matched to a gene: 4. Per germline, CDR1 SGDLS and CDR2 YYNGEE. The CDR3 bases are TGTGCCAGCAGCGGGGGACTAGCTAGCTCCTACGAGCAGTACTTC. Its translation is CASSGGLASSYEQYF.

The genes are TRBV11-2 and TRBJ2-5, with D possibly being TRBD1 (6 bases). The J call may be in error: the DNA end matches TRBJ2-7 better. CDR1 SGHAT and CDR2 FQNNGV come from the germline V gene. The CDR3 length is 12 residues. The CDR3 region has the DNA TGTGCCAGCAGCCCCCAGGGGTACGAGCAGTACTTC. Amino acids: CASSPQGYEQYF.

This clone was recorded a few times. The rearrangement uses TRBV18 and TRBJ1-1; 7 positions match TRBD1. Trimming took 8 bases from V and 1 from J; bases not matched to a gene: 4. The length of the CDR3 is 13 residues. CDR1 is KGHSH and CDR2 is LQKENI in the germline V gene. CDR3 in amino acids: CASTGQANTEAFF. DNA of the CDR3: TGTGCCAGCACCGGACAGGCGAACACTGAAGCTTTCTTT.